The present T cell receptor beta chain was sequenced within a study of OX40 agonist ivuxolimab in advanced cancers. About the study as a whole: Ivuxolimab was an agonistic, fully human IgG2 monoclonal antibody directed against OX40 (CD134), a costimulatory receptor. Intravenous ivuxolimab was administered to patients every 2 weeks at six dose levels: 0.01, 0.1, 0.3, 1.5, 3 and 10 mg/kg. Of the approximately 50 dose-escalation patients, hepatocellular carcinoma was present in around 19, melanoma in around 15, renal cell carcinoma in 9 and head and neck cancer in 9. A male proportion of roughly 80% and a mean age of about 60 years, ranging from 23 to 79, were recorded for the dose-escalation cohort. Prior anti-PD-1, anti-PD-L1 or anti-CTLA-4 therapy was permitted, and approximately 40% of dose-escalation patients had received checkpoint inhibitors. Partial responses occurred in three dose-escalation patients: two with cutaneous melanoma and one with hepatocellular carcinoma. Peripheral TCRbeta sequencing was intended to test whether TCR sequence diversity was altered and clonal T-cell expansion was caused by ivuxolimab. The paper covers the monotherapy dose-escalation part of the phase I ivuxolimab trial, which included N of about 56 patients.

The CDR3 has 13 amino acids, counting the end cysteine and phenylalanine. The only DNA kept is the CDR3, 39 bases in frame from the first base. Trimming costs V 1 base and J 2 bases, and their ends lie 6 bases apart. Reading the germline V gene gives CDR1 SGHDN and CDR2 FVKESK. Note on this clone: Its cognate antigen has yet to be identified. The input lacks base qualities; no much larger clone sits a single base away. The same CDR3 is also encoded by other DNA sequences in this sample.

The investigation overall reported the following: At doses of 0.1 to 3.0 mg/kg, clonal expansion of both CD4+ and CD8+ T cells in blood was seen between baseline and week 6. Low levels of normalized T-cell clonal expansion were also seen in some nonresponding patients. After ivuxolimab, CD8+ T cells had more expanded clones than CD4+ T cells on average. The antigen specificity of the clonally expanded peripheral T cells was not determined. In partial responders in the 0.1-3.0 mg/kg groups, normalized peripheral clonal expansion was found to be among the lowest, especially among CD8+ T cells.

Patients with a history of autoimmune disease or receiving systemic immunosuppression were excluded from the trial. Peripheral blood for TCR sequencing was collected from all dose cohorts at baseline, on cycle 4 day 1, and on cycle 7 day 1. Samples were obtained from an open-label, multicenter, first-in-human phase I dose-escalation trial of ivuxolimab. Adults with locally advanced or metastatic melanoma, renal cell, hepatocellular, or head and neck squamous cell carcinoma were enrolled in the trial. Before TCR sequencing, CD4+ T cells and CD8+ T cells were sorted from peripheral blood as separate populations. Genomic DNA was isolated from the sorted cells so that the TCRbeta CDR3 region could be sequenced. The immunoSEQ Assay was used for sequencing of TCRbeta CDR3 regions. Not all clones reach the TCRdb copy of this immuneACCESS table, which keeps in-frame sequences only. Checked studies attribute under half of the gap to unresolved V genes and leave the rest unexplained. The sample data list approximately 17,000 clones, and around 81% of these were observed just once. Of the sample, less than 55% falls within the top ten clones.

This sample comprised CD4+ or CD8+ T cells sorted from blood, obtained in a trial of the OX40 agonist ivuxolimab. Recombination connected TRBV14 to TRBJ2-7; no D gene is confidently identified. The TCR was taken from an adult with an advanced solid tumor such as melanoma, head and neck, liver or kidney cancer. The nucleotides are TGTGCCAGCAGCCAAGGGGTTACCTACGAGCAGTACTTC. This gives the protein CASSQGVTYEQYF.